These 3 T cell receptor beta chains originate from one sample sequenced in a study of identical twins. TCRdb analysed the 5' RACE reads with MiXCR anew, one entry per CDR3 protein. Altogether 450,000 or so distinct CDR3 sequences are present, 11% to 15% being singletons, with the ten largest covering roughly 0.56%. The same specimen was also included in a second study, on yellow fever vaccine responses in identical twins.

The sequenced material came from CD4+ T cells sorted from blood. All receptors derive from a woman under 30 in good health.

The CDR3 region has the DNA TGTGCCAGCAGCCAGGCGGGCGCTAGCGGCACAGATACGCAGTATTTT. Its protein product is CASSQAGASGTDTQYF. The V gene is TRBV12-3 or TRBV12-4, the J gene TRBJ2-3; TRBD2 might be the D (6 bases). The CDR3 length is 16 residues. Trimming pared 6 bases from V and 1 base from J, leaving 17 bases between.

This clonotype was observed a handful of times. V and J are TRBV5-1 and TRBJ2-6; D remains unclear. There are 14 residues in the CDR3. Looked up from germline, CDR1 is SGHRS and CDR2 is YFSETQ. The V gene lost 5 bases and the J gene lost 2 bases, with 8 bases spanning the gap. The CDR3 region is CASRMGTGANVLTF. The CDR3 bases are TGCGCCAGCAGGATGGGTACTGGGGCCAACGTCCTGACTTTC.

This clonotype came up many times. This rearrangement joins TRBV3-1 to TRBJ2-7; D perhaps matches TRBD2 (5 bases). The V end was cut by 4 bases, the J end by 0 bases, with 10 bases between. Looked up from germline, CDR1 is LGHDT and CDR2 is YNNKEL (reference sequence). The CDR3 length is 14 residues. In DNA, the CDR3 is TGTGCCAGCAGCCCGGCGGGCCGCTCCTACGAGCAGTACTTC. It encodes CASSPAGRSYEQYF.